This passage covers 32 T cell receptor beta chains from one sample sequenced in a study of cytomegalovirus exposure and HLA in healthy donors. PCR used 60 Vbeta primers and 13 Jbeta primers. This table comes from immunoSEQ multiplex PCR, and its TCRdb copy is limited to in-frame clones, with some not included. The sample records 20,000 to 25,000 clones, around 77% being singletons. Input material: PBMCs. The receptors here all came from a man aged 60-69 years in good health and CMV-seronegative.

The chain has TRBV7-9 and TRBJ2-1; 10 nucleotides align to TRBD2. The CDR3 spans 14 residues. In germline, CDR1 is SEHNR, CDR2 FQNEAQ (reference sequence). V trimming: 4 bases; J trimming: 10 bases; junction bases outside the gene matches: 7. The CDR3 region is CASSSPGTSAEQFF. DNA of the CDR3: TGTGCCAGCAGCTCCCCCGGGACTAGCGCCGAGCAGTTCTTC.

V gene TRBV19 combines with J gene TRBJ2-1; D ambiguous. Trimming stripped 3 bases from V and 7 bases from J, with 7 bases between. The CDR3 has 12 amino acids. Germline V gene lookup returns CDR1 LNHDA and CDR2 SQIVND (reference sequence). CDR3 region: CASSMAFNEQFF. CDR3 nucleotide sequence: TGTGCCAGTAGTATGGCATTTAATGAGCAGTTCTTC.

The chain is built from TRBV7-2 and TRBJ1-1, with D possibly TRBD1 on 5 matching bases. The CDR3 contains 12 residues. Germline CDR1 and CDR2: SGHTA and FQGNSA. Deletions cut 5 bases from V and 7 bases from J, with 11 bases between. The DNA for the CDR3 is TGTGCCAGCAGCCCAGGGAGGGGTGAAGCTTTCTTT. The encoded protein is CASSPGRGEAFF.

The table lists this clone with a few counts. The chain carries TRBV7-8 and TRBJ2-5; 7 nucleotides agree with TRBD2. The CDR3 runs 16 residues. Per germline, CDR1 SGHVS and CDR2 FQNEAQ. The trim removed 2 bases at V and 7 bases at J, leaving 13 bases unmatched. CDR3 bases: TGTGCCAGCAGCTTAAGAGCTCAAACGGGGGGTGGGACCCAGTACTTC. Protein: CASSLRAQTGGGTQYF.

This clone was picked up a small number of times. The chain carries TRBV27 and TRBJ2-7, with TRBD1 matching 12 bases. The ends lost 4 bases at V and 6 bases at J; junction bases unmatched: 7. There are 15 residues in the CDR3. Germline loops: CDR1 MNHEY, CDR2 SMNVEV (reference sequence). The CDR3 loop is CASSSTGTGGCEQYF. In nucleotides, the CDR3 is TGTGCCAGCAGTTCAACCGGGACAGGGGGCTGCGAGCAGTACTTC.

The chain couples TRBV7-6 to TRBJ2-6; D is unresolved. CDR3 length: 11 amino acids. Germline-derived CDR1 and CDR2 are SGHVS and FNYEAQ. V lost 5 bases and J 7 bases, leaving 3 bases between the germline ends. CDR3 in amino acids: CASSLANVLTF. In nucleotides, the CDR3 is TGTGCCAGCAGCCTTGCCAACGTCCTGACTTTC.

CDR3 sequence: CASSLGGTRASSYNSPLHF. The CDR3 DNA reads TGCGCCAGCAGCTTGGGGGGGACACGAGCGAGCTCCTATAATTCACCCCTCCACTTT. The rearrangement links TRBV5-1 to TRBJ1-6; a possible D gene is TRBD1 (6 bases). Germline values: CDR1 SGHRS, CDR2 YFSETQ. The V end was cut by 0 bases, the J end by 0 bases, with 16 bases between. This CDR3 is built from 19 residues.

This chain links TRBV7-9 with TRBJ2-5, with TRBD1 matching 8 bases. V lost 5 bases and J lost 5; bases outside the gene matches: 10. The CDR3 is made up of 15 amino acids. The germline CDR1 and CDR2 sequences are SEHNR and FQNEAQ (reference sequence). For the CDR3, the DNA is TGTGCCAGCAGCCCAGGACAGGGTAGCTGGGAGACCCAGTACTTC. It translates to CASSPGQGSWETQYF. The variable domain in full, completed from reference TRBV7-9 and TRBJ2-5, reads DTGVSQNPRHKITKRGQNVTFRCDPISEHNRLYWYRQTLGQGPEFLTYFQNEAQLEKSRLLSDRFSAERPKGSFSTLEIQRTEQGDSAMYLCASSPGQGSWETQYFGPGTRLLVL.

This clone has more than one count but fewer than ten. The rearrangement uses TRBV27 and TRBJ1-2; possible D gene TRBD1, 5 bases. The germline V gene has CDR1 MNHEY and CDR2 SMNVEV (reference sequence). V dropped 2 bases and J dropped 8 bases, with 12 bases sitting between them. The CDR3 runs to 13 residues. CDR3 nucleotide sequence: TGTGCCAGCAGTTTAACGGGGGTTCGGGGCTACACCTTC. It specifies CASSLTGVRGYTF.

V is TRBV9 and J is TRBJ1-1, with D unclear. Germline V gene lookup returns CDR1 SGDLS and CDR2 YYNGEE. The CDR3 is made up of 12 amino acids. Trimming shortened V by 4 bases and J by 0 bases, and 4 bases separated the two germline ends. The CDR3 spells CASSNMNTEAFF. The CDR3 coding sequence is TGTGCCAGCAGCAACATGAACACTGAAGCTTTCTTT. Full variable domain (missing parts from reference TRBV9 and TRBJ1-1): DSGVTQTPKHLITATGQRVTLRCSPRSGDLSVYWYQQSLDQGLQFLIQYYNGEERAKGNILERFSAQQFPDLHSELNLSSLELGDSALYFCASSNMNTEAFFGQGTRLTVV.

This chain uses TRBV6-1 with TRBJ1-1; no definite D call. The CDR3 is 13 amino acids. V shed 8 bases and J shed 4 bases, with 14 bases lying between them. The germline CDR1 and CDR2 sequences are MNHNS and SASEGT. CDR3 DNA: TGTGCCAGCCTCCTTTATCGGGGCACTGAAGCTTTCTTT. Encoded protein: CASLLYRGTEAFF.

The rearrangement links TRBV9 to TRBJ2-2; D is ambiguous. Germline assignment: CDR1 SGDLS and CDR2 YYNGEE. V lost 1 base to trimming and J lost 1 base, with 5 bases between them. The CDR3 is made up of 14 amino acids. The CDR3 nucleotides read TGTGCCAGCAGCGTAAGCGTGAACACCGGGGAGCTGTTTTTT. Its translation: CASSVSVNTGELFF.

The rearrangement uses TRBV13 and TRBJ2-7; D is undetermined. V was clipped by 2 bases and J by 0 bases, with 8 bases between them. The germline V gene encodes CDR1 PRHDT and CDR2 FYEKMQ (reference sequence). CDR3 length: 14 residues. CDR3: CASSLSESSYEQYF. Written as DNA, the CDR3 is TGTGCCAGCAGCTTATCGGAGAGCTCCTACGAGCAGTACTTC. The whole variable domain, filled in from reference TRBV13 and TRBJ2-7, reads AAGVIQSPRHLIKEKRETATLKCYPIPRHDTVYWYQQGPGQDPQFLISFYEKMQSDKGSIPDRFSAQQFSDYHSELNMSSLELGDSALYFCASSLSESSYEQYFGPGTRLTVT.

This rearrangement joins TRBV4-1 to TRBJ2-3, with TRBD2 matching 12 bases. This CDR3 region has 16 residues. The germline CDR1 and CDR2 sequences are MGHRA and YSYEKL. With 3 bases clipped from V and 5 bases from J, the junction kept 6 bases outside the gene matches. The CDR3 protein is CASSQTTSGGQDTQYF. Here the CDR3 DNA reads TGCGCCAGCAGCCAGACGACTAGCGGGGGCCAAGATACGCAGTATTTT.

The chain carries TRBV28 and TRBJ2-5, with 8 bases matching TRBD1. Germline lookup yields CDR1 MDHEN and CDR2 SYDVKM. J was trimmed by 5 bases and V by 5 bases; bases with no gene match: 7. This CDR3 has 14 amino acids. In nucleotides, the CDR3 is TGTGCCAGCAGTAAGAGACAGGGGAGGGAGACCCAGTACTTC. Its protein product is CASSKRQGRETQYF.

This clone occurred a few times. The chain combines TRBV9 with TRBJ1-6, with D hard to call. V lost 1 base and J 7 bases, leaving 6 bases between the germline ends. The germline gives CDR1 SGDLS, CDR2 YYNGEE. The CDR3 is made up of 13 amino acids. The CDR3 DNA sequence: TGTGCCAGCAGCGTAACGGGGAATTCACCCCTCCACTTT. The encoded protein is CASSVTGNSPLHF.

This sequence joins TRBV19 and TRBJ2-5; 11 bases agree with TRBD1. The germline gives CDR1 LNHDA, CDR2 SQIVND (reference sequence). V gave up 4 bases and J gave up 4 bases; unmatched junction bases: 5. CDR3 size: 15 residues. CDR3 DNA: TGTGCCAGTAGTAAATGGACAGGGGGCCCAGAGACCCAGTACTTC. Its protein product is CASSKWTGGPETQYF.

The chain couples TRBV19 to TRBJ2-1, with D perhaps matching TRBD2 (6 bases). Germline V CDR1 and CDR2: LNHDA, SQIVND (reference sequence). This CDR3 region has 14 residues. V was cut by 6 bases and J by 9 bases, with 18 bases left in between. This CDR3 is CASRSGGPGGEQFF. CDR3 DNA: TGTGCCAGTAGATCAGGAGGGCCCGGAGGTGAGCAGTTCTTC. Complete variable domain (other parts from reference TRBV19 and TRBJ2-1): DGGITQSPKYLFRKEGQNVTLSCEQNLNHDAMYWYRQDPGQGLRLIYYSQIVNDFQKGDIAEGYSVSREKKESFPLTVTSAQKNPTAFYLCASRSGGPGGEQFFGPGTRLTVL.

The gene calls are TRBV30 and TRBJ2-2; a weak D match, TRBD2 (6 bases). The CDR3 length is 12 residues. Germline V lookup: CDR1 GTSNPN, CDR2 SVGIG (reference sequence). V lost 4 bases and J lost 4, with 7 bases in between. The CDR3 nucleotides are TGTGCCTGGACGGGACTCACCGGGGAGCTGTTTTTT. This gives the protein CAWTGLTGELFF.

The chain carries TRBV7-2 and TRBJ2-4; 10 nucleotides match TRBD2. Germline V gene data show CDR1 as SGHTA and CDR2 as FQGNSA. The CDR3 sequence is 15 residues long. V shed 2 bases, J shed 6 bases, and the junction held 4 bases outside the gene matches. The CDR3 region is CASSLNGLAVNIQYF. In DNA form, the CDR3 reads TGTGCCAGCAGCTTAAATGGACTAGCGGTAAACATTCAGTACTTC.

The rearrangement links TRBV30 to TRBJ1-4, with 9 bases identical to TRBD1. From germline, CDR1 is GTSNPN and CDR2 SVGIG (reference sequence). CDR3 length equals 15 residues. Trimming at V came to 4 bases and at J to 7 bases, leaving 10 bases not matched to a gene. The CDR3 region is CAWNPTGGAAEKLFF. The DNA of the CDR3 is TGTGCCTGGAATCCCACAGGGGGCGCGGCTGAAAAACTGTTTTTT.

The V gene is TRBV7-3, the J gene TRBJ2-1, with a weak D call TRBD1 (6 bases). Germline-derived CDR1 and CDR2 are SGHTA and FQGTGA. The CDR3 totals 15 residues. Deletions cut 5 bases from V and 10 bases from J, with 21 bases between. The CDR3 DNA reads TGTGCCAGCAGCCAGGGCTATGGGGGCCTTCCAGAGCAGTTCTTC. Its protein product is CASSQGYGGLPEQFF.

This CDR3 reads CAWSTGNTIYF. As DNA, the CDR3 is TGTGCCTGGAGTACAGGAAACACCATATATTTT. The rearrangement links TRBV30 to TRBJ1-3, with D unclear. V shed 2 bases and J shed 4 bases, with 3 bases lying between them. The CDR3 has 11 residues. Germline assignment: CDR1 GTSNPN and CDR2 SVGIG (reference sequence).

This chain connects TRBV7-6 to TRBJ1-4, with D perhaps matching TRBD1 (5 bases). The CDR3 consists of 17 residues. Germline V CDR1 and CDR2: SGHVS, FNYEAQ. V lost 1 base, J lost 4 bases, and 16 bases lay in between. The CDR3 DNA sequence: TGTGCCAGCAGCTTAGGGGCCCGGTGGGGGGTTAATGAAAAACTGTTTTTT. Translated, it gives CASSLGARWGVNEKLFF. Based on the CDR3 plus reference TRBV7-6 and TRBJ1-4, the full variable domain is GAGVSQSPRYKVTKRGQDVALRCDPISGHVSLYWYRQALGQGPEFLTYFNYEAQQDKSGLPNDRFSAERPEGSISTLTIQRTEQRDSAMYRCASSLGARWGVNEKLFFGSGTQLSVL.

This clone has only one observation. Here the CDR3 reads CASSLTISDRGPTEAFF. The CDR3 DNA reads as TGTGCCAGCAGCTTGACTATTTCAGACAGGGGGCCCACTGAAGCTTTCTTT. This sequence joins TRBV5-6 and TRBJ1-1, with 10 positions matching TRBD1. CDR3 length: 17 residues. The ends lost 1 base at V and 4 bases at J; junction bases unmatched: 10. Germline loops: CDR1 SGHDT, CDR2 YYEEEE.

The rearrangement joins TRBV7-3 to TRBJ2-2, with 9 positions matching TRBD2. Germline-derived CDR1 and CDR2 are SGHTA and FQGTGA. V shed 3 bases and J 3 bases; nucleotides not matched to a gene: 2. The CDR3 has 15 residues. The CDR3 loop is CASSFTSGYTGELFF. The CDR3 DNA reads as TGTGCCAGCAGCTTCACTAGCGGGTACACCGGGGAGCTGTTTTTT.

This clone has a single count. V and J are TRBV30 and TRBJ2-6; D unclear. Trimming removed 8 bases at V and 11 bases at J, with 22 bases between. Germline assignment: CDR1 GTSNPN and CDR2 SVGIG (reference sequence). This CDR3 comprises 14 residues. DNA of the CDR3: TGTGCCCGAACCAAGGAGTCGGCCTCCCACGTCCTGACTTTC. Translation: CARTKESASHVLTF.

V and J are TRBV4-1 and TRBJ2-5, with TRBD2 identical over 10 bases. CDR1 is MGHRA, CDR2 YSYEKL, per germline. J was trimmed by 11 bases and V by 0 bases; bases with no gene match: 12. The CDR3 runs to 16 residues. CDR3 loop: CASSQETSGAAGEQYF. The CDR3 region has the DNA TGCGCCAGCAGCCAAGAAACTAGCGGGGCTGCGGGAGAGCAGTACTTC.

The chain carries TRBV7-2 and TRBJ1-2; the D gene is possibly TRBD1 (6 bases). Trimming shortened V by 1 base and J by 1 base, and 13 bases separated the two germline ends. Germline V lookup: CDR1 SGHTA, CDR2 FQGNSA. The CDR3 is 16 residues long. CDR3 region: CASSLGTDRSNYGYTF. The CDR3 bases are TGTGCCAGCAGCTTAGGTACTGACAGGAGTAACTATGGCTACACCTTC. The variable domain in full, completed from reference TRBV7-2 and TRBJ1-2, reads GAGVSQSPSNKVTEKGKDVELRCDPISGHTALYWYRQSLGQGLEFLIYFQGNSAPDKSGLPSDRFSAERTGGSVSTLTIQRTQQEDSAVYLCASSLGTDRSNYGYTFGSGTRLTVV.

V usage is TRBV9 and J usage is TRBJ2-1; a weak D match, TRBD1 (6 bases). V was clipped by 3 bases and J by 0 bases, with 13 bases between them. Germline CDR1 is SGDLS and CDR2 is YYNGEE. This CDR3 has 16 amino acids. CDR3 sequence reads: CASSAVGHSSYNEQFF. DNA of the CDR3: TGTGCCAGCAGCGCCGTGGGACATTCCTCCTACAATGAGCAGTTCTTC.

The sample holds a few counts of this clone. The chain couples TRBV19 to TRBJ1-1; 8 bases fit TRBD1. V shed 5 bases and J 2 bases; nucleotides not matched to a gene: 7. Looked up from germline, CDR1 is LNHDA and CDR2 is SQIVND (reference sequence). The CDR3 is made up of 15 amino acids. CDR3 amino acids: CASSGGGQGNTEAFF. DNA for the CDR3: TGTGCCAGTAGTGGGGGTGGACAGGGTAACACTGAAGCTTTCTTT.

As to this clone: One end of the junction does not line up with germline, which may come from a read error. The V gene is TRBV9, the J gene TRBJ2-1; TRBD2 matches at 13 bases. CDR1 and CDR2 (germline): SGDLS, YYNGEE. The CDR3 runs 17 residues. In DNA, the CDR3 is TGTGCCAGCAGCGGTGCCTCGGGACTAGCGGGGTACAGTGAGCAGTTCTTC. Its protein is CASSGASGLAGYSEQFF.